The present T cell receptor (beta chain) was sequenced within a study of Ad26.COV2.S vaccination and SARS-CoV-2 variants. The study, taken as a whole, reports: Non-spike TCR breadth showed similarity between vaccine and placebo recipients.

This CDR3 spans 14 amino acids. V lost 8 bases and J 4 bases, leaving 15 bases between the germline ends. Germline values: CDR1 SNHLY, CDR2 FYNNEI. TCRdb keeps only in-frame clones here, not all; method: immunoSEQ multiplex PCR. The sample consists of roughly 350,000 clones, 80% to 90% of them appearing once. Specified treatment: around 19 received Ad26.COV2.S at low or high dose, single or two shots; about 5 received placebo; per-sample allocation not given. Each sample was drawn 63 days after the first injection (of vaccine or placebo). Within Boston, the person who donated was an adult of 18-55 years. As to this clone: Antigen specificity is unknown.

This sequence originates from a person aged 18 to 65 who received the Ad26.COV2.S COVID-19 vaccine or a placebo. The chain employs TRBV2 and TRBJ2-1; no reliable D call. The sample was peripheral blood, taken in a trial of Ad26.COV2.S vaccine versus placebo. CDR3 sequence (DNA): TGTGCCAGCCTTGGTGCCGGCCTATACAATGAGCAGTTCTTC. This sequence encodes CASLGAGLYNEQFF.